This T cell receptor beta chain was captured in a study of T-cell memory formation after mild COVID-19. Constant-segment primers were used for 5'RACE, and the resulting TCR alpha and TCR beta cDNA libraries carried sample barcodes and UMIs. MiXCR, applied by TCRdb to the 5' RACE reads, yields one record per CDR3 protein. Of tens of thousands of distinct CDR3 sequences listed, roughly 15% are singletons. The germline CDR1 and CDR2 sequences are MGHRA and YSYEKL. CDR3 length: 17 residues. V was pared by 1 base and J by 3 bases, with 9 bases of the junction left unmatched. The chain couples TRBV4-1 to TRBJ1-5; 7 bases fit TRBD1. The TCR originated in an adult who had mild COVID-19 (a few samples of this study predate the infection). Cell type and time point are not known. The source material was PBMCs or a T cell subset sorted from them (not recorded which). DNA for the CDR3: TGCGCCAGCAGCCAAGCTCCTTACAGGGGAGTCAATCAGCCCCAGCATTTT. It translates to CASSQAPYRGVNQPQHF.